This entry lists 30 T cell receptor beta chains sequenced from one sample in a study of blood T cell repertoires in COVID-19 (dated by TCRdb to about 2020). Library method: the immunoSEQ multiplex PCR assay. The table was pulled from immuneACCESS by TCRdb, which kept in-frame rearrangements only. Such tables lose some clones; where checked, under half of the loss comes from unresolved V genes, and the rest has no known cause. The sample table holds about 150,000 clones, of which around 83% were seen once. Together, the top ten hold 7.2% of the sample. The specimen was peripheral blood. The receptors derive from a woman in her forties or fifties in a cohort sampled during active or convalescent COVID-19.

The chain recombines TRBV7-6 with TRBJ2-3; 9 nucleotides line up with TRBD2. After removal of 7 bases from V and 3 bases from J, the junction contained 5 bases not matched to a gene. The CDR3 is 14 residues long. Germline values: CDR1 SGHVS, CDR2 FNYEAQ. CDR3: CASTRLAETDTQYF. CDR3 bases: TGTGCCAGCACCAGACTAGCGGAAACAGATACGCAGTATTTT.

The chain uses TRBV9 and TRBJ2-3; 7 bases agree with TRBD1. Trimming took 2 bases from V and 2 from J; bases not matched to a gene: 5. Germline-derived CDR1 and CDR2 are SGDLS and YYNGEE. The CDR3 spans 15 residues. CDR3 protein: CASSVDRLYTDTQYF. CDR3 bases: TGTGCCAGCAGCGTGGACAGGTTGTACACAGATACGCAGTATTTT.

This chain links TRBV9 with TRBJ2-7; 8 bases match TRBD1. The junction had 6 bases not matched to a gene; V was cut back by 6 bases and J by 7 bases. Germline loops: CDR1 SGDLS, CDR2 YYNGEE. This CDR3 comprises 12 residues. Here the CDR3 DNA reads TGTGCCAGCACGGACAGGGCTGGGGAGCAGTACTTC. Translating gives CASTDRAGEQYF.

This chain joins TRBV11-3 and TRBJ1-5, with TRBD1 identical over 11 bases. Germline CDR1 is SGHNT and CDR2 is YENEEA. V shed 1 base and J 6 bases; nucleotides not matched to a gene: 8. The CDR3 extends over 17 amino acids. CDR3 sequence (DNA): TGTGCCAGCAGCTTAGTCATTCCGGACAGGGGGCTTCAGCCCCAGCATTTT. Translated: CASSLVIPDRGLQPQHF.

This clone was counted once. The rearrangement joins TRBV11-2 to TRBJ2-1; 8 nucleotides match TRBD2. The CDR3 is 16 residues long. Trimming removed 1 base from V and 8 bases from J; junction bases left unmatched: 10. Germline V gives CDR1 SGHAT, CDR2 FQNNGV. The CDR3 loop is CASSLAPGGAGYEQFF. CDR3 sequence (DNA): TGTGCCAGCAGCTTAGCTCCGGGGGGGGCCGGCTATGAGCAGTTCTTC.

The chain employs TRBV30 and TRBJ2-5, with D possibly TRBD2 on 5 matching bases. Trimming left V 0 bases short and J 4 bases short, with 9 bases between. Germline CDR1 GTSNPN, CDR2 SVGIG (reference sequence). The CDR3 has 13 residues. The DNA of the CDR3 is TGTGCCTGGAGTGTAGGCCGGGGAGAGACCCAGTACTTC. Its translation is CAWSVGRGETQYF. Supplemented by reference TRBV30 and TRBJ2-5, the full variable domain reads SQTIHQWPATLVQPVGSPLSLECTVEGTSNPNLYWYRQAAGRGLQLLFYSVGIGQISSEVPQNLSASRPQDRQFILSSKKLLLSDSGFYLCAWSVGRGETQYFGPGTRLLVL.

This chain joins TRBV5-1 and TRBJ2-7; D is ambiguous. This CDR3 contains 12 residues. Germline V gene data show CDR1 as SGHRS and CDR2 as YFSETQ. The V gene lost 0 bases and the J gene lost 2 bases, with 3 bases spanning the gap. CDR3 DNA: TGCGCCAGCAGCTTGGCTCCCTACGAGCAGTACTTC. Protein product: CASSLAPYEQYF.

In its sample, this clone was seen a few times. The chain has TRBV18 and TRBJ2-3; D not certain. With 0 bases removed from V and 7 bases from J, the gap between germline ends came to 8 bases. The CDR3 contains 13 residues. Germline V gene sequence: CDR1 KGHSH, CDR2 LQKENI. CDR3 residues: CASSPPQDYTQYF. In nucleotides, the CDR3 is TGTGCCAGCTCACCACCGCAGGATTATACGCAGTATTTT. Drawing the rest from reference TRBV18 and TRBJ2-3, the complete variable domain is NAGVMQNPRHLVRRRGQEARLRCSPMKGHSHVYWYRQLPEEGLKFMVYLQKENIIDESGMPKERFSAEFPKEGPSILRIQQVVRGDSAAYFCASSPPQDYTQYFGPGTRLTVL.

V usage is TRBV5-4 and J usage is TRBJ2-7; D might be TRBD2 (5 bases). Germline CDR1 reads SGHNT; CDR2 reads YYREEE (reference sequence). The CDR3 consists of 13 residues. Trimming shortened V by 4 bases and J by 4 bases, and 12 bases separated the two germline ends. In DNA, the CDR3 is TGTGCCAGCAGCAGAGGACGGGGATACGAGCAGTACTTC. Its translation: CASSRGRGYEQYF.

The chain uses TRBV15 and TRBJ1-5; D remains unclear. The CDR3 extends over 12 amino acids. With 1 base removed from V and 5 bases from J, the gap between germline ends came to 3 bases. The germline V gene has CDR1 LNHNV and CDR2 YYDKDF (reference sequence). CDR3 nucleotides: TGTGCCACCAGCAGAGGCGATCAGCCCCAGCATTTT. Translation: CATSRGDQPQHF.

The V and J genes are TRBV11-2 and TRBJ2-7, with a possible D match to TRBD1 (5 bases). Germline-derived CDR1 and CDR2 are SGHAT and FQNNGV. There are 15 residues in the CDR3. V lost 5 bases, J lost 2 bases, and 16 bases lay in between. CDR3 sequence: CASSPMGQGTYEQYF. CDR3 sequence (DNA): TGTGCCAGCAGCCCCATGGGTCAGGGAACCTACGAGCAGTACTTC.

This chain uses TRBV6-5 with TRBJ2-7; possible D gene TRBD2, 5 bases. The V end was cut by 6 bases, the J end by 4 bases, with 10 bases between. Germline CDR1 and CDR2: MNHEY and SVGAGI. The length of the CDR3 is 12 residues. The CDR3 spells CASSLEGYEQYF. The CDR3, as DNA: TGTGCCAGCAGCCTCGAGGGTTACGAGCAGTACTTC.

V is TRBV10-3 and J is TRBJ2-1; TRBD2 is a possible D gene (7 bases). Per germline, CDR1 ENHRY and CDR2 SYGVKD. With 11 bases removed from V and 4 bases from J, the gap between germline ends came to 12 bases. This CDR3 has 12 residues. CDR3 sequence: CAVGGLYNEQFF. CDR3 DNA sequence: TGTGCCGTGGGGGGGCTTTACAATGAGCAGTTCTTC.

V gene TRBV19 combines with J gene TRBJ1-1, with a possible D match to TRBD1 (6 bases). Trimming took off 6 bases at V and 8 bases at J, with 19 bases between the two ends. Germline V gives CDR1 LNHDA, CDR2 SQIVND (reference sequence). CDR3 length: 14 amino acids. The CDR3 nucleotides read TGTGCCAGTAGGACCCCGACAGGTGGCGCAGAAGCTTTCTTT. It is translated as CASRTPTGGAEAFF. The full variable domain, its missing parts supplied by reference TRBV19 and TRBJ1-1, is DGGITQSPKYLFRKEGQNVTLSCEQNLNHDAMYWYRQDPGQGLRLIYYSQIVNDFQKGDIAEGYSVSREKKESFPLTVTSAQKNPTAFYLCASRTPTGGAEAFFGQGTRLTVV.

This chain links TRBV11-2 with TRBJ2-3; D might be TRBD2 (6 bases). The CDR3 loop spans 17 amino acids. CDR1 and CDR2 from the germline V gene are SGHAT and FQNNGV. V lost 4 bases, J lost 1 base, and 18 bases lay in between. Here the CDR3 reads CASSWMGLSRGTDTQYF. Written as DNA, the CDR3 is TGTGCCAGCAGCTGGATGGGACTCTCGAGAGGCACAGATACGCAGTATTTT.

The V and J genes are TRBV6-2 or TRBV6-3 and TRBJ1-5; TRBD1 aligns across 7 bases. The CDR3 consists of 15 residues. The ends lost 6 bases at V and 2 bases at J; junction bases unmatched: 7. The germline V gene encodes CDR1 MNHEY and CDR2 SVGEGT. The CDR3 region is CASSNDRAGNQPQHF. The CDR3 bases are TGTGCCAGCAGCAACGACAGGGCAGGCAATCAGCCCCAGCATTTT.

J is TRBJ2-3 and V is TRBV5-1; the match to TRBD1 covers 10 bases. Per germline, CDR1 SGHRS and CDR2 YFSETQ. This CDR3 is 14 amino acids long. After removal of 3 bases from V and 4 bases from J, the junction contained 2 bases not matched to a gene. DNA for the CDR3: TGCGCCAGCAGCTCCGGACAGGGGGCAGATACGCAGTATTTT. This encodes CASSSGQGADTQYF. Together with reference TRBV5-1 and TRBJ2-3, the CDR3 gives the full variable domain: KAGVTQTPRYLIKTRGQQVTLSCSPISGHRSVSWYQQTPGQGLQFLFEYFSETQRNKGNFPGRFSGRQFSNSRSEMNVSTLELGDSALYLCASSSGQGADTQYFGPGTRLTVL.

In DNA form, the CDR3 reads TGTGCCAGCAGCTTAGGGGGACTCCATCAGCCCCAGCATTTT. This encodes CASSLGGLHQPQHF. The chain combines TRBV7-9 with TRBJ1-5, with D possibly being TRBD1 (5 bases). This CDR3 contains 14 residues. The germline gives CDR1 SEHNR, CDR2 FQNEAQ (reference sequence). V was pared by 1 base and J by 5 bases, with 9 bases between.

The J gene is TRBJ1-1, the V gene TRBV5-1; D might be TRBD1 (5 bases). The CDR3 covers 15 residues. V lost 6 bases, J lost 6 bases, and 21 bases lay in between. Germline V CDR1 and CDR2: SGHRS, YFSETQ. In nucleotides, the CDR3 is TGCGCCAGCACCCTGTCCGGGGGGTGGGGCGCTGAAGCTTTCTTT. Its translation: CASTLSGGWGAEAFF.

The rearrangement uses TRBV10-1 and TRBJ2-3; TRBD1 agrees at 9 bases. With 3 bases clipped from V and 5 bases from J, the junction kept 9 bases outside the gene matches. Germline V gene sequence: CDR1 WNHNN, CDR2 SYGVQD (reference sequence). The CDR3 spans 16 residues. CDR3 DNA: TGCGCCAGCAGTGACCCGACCGGGACAGGGAAAGATACGCAGTATTTT. Encoded protein: CASSDPTGTGKDTQYF.

The chain combines TRBV2 with TRBJ2-1; the match to TRBD2 covers 13 bases. This CDR3 is built from 14 residues. V lost 6 bases and J lost 9; bases outside the gene matches: 5. The germline CDR1 and CDR2 sequences are SNHLY and FYNNEI. DNA of the CDR3: TGTGCCAGCAGCAGGACTAGCGGGGGCGGTGAGCAGTTCTTC. This sequence encodes CASSRTSGGGEQFF.

The chain joins TRBV19 to TRBJ1-4, with D maybe TRBD1 (6 bases). Germline V gene sequence: CDR1 LNHDA, CDR2 SQIVND (reference sequence). The CDR3 covers 15 residues. The V gene lost 3 bases and the J gene lost 0 bases, with 8 bases spanning the gap. The CDR3 DNA reads TGTGCCAGTAGTATTGGACAGTCAACTAATGAAAAACTGTTTTTT. Protein sequence: CASSIGQSTNEKLFF.

This clone was seen only once. The chain links TRBV18 to TRBJ1-5; D unclear. The CDR3 has 13 residues. The germline V and J ends were trimmed by 11 bases and 0 bases, with 11 bases remaining between them. CDR1 and CDR2 from the germline V gene are KGHSH and LQKENI. The CDR3 DNA reads TGTGCCCTCGGGGTTCTTAGCAATCAGCCCCAGCATTTT. Protein product: CALGVLSNQPQHF.

The chain recombines TRBV6-2 or TRBV6-3 with TRBJ1-5; TRBD1 matches at 7 bases. Germline-derived CDR1 and CDR2 are MNHEY and SVGEGT. There are 14 residues in the CDR3. The trim removed 2 bases at V and 3 bases at J, leaving 1 base unmatched. CDR3 DNA: TGTGCCAGCAGTTACAGGGGGCCCAATCAGCCCCAGCATTTT. As protein: CASSYRGPNQPQHF.

The rearrangement uses TRBV19 and TRBJ2-6, with a weak D call TRBD1 (6 bases). The V end lost 7 bases, the J end lost 0 bases, and 10 bases lay between the germline ends. Germline values: CDR1 LNHDA, CDR2 SQIVND (reference sequence). This CDR3 is 15 amino acids long. CDR3 residues: CASNTGSSGANVLTF. The CDR3 DNA sequence: TGTGCCAGTAATACAGGGAGCTCTGGGGCCAACGTCCTGACTTTC.

The chain uses TRBV7-9 and TRBJ2-7; TRBD2 might be the D (5 bases). Deletions cut 5 bases from V and 3 bases from J, with 14 bases between. From germline, CDR1 is SEHNR and CDR2 FQNEAQ (reference sequence). CDR3 length equals 14 residues. In nucleotides, the CDR3 is TGTGCCAGCAGCCCCCGACTAAAAGACTACGAGCAGTACTTC. It specifies CASSPRLKDYEQYF.

The chain combines TRBV12-5 with TRBJ1-1, with 8 bases that match TRBD1. The CDR3 sequence is 13 residues long. Germline values: CDR1 LGHNT, CDR2 FRNRAP. V was clipped by 1 base and J by 10 bases; unmatched bases: 5. For the CDR3, the DNA is TGTGCTAGTGGTTTGGCCGAAGGACAGGGAGCTTTCTTT. It specifies CASGLAEGQGAFF.

The chain couples TRBV6-5 to TRBJ2-7; TRBD1 aligns across 10 bases. CDR1 is MNHEY and CDR2 is SVGAGI in the germline V gene. The CDR3 spans 16 residues. V was clipped by 2 bases and J by 2 bases; unmatched bases: 6. The CDR3 DNA is TGTGCCAGCAGTTACGGGACAGGGGCCCAAACCTACGAGCAGTACTTC. Translation: CASSYGTGAQTYEQYF.

The chain recombines TRBV5-6 with TRBJ1-3; D remains unclear. The V end lost 5 bases, the J end lost 0 bases, and 6 bases lay between the germline ends. The germline V gene has CDR1 SGHDT and CDR2 YYEEEE. CDR3 size: 13 residues. The CDR3 coding sequence is TGTGCCAGCAGGCGGTACTCTGGAAACACCATATATTTT. Translating it yields CASRRYSGNTIYF.

The rearrangement joins TRBV7-8 to TRBJ2-7, with 8 positions matching TRBD2. The germline V gene has CDR1 SGHVS and CDR2 FQNEAQ. This CDR3 is built from 17 residues. J was trimmed by 0 bases and V by 1 base; bases with no gene match: 8. This CDR3 is CASSLVYSGDNSYEQYF. CDR3 in DNA: TGTGCCAGCAGCTTAGTTTATAGCGGGGACAACTCCTACGAGCAGTACTTC.